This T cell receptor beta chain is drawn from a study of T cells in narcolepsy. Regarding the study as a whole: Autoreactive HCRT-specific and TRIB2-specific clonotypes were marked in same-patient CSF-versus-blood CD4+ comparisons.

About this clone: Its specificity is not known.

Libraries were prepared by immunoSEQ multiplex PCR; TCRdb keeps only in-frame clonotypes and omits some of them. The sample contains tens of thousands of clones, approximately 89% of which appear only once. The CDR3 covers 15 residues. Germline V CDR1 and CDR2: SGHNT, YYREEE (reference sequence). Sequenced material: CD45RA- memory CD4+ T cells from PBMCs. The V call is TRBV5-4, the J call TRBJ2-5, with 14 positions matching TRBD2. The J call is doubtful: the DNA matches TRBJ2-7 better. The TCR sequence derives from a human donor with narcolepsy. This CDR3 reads CASSSGTSGSHEQYF. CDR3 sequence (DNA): TGTGCCAGCAGCTCAGGGACTAGCGGGAGCCACGAGCAGTACTTC.